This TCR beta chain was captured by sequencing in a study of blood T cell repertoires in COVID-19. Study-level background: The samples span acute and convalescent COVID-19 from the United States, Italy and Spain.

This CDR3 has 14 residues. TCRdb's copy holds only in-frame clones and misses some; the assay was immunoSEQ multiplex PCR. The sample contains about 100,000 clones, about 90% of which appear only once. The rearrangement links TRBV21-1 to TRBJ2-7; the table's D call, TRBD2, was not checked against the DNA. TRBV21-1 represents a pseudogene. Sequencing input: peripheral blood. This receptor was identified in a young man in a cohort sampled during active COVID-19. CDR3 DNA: TGTGCCAGCAGCGGGGGGAGCGGGGACTACGAGCAGTACTTC. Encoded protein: CASSGGSGDYEQYF.